This TCR beta chain emerged from a study of vaccination and CD4 T cells after COVID-19. The Oncomine TCR Beta short-read assay was what sequenced the DNA obtained from cultured CD4+ T cells. Extraction of genomic DNA was performed on cultured CD4+ T cells. In TCRdb, the PCR reads were re-called with MiXCR into one record per CDR3 protein. Of roughly 6,600 distinct CDR3 sequences listed, roughly 35% are singletons. Trimming left V 5 bases short and J 7 bases short, with 35 bases between. The CDR3 runs 20 residues. In germline, CDR1 is LNHNV, CDR2 YYDKDF (reference sequence). Note on this clonotype: Its antigen is not identified.

This sample's treatment: roughly nine-day PBMC culture with coronavirus spike peptide pools or control peptides (ViraFEST assay). According to the study, CD4+ T cells from the unexposed donor were gathered ahead of the COVID-19 pandemic (2011-2018). The receptor's source is a human donor in good health. Sequencing input: CD4+ T cells from blood, cultured in vitro. The chain uses TRBV15 and TRBJ1-1; D perhaps matches TRBD1 (5 bases). The DNA for the CDR3 is TGTGCCACCAGCCCACTGGAGGGCCGAGTGGGGGGTTCGGGAGAAAGTGAAGCTTTCTTT. Translating it yields CATSPLEGRVGGSGESEAFF.